The source of this T cell receptor (beta chain) is a study of shared clonotypes between healthy human individuals. V was cut by 4 bases and J by 4 bases, with 11 bases left in between. This CDR3 is 14 amino acids long. Germline loops: CDR1 MNHEY, CDR2 SMNVEV (reference sequence). Selected positively for CCR7 and CD45RO-negative, naive CD8 cells excluded terminally differentiated effector memory CD45RA+ cells. Clones were read by immunoSEQ multiplex PCR, and TCRdb kept only the in-frame ones, dropping some. Counted here are about 2.1 million clones, just over 90% occurring once; the ten biggest clones make up under 2%. The sample holds one count of this clone.

Sequenced sample: naive CD8+ T cells from PBMCs. This chain uses TRBV27 with TRBJ2-1; D may be TRBD1 (5 bases). This TCR was recovered from a man aged 18 to 29 in good health. Some clones in this sample may be carry-over from other donors' samples. CDR3 protein: CASSYRAGYNEQFF. The CDR3 coding sequence is TGTGCCAGCAGTTACAGAGCAGGGTACAATGAGCAGTTCTTC.